This is a list of T cell receptor beta chains from one sample in a study of blood T cell repertoires in COVID-19. The repertoire was sequenced with immunoSEQ multiplex PCR; TCRdb's copy has only in-frame clones and lacks some. The table has 140,000 to 150,000 clones, about 88% seen once. The sequenced material came from peripheral blood. All receptors come from a human donor with COVID-19, enrolled during active disease. The donor label of this sample is uncertain. Both conserved end residues are part of each CDR3. A D gene is named only where the DNA matches it firmly. A row's size may be missing; if present it is once, few, many or a size class.

size	J	V	D	DNA	CDR3
.	TRBJ1-6	TRBV9	.	TGTGCCAGCAGCGTAGCCGGCTCCTATAATTCACCCCTCCACTTT	CASSVAGSYNSPLHF
once	TRBJ2-2	TRBV5-1	TRBD2	TGCGCCAGCAGCCCGACCCCGACGGGGGGAACCGGGGAGCTGTTTTTT	CASSPTPTGGTGELFF
.	TRBJ1-2	TRBV7-9	TRBD1	TGTGCCAGCAGCCCTTCGACAGGGGGCTATGGCTACACCTTC	CASSPSTGGYGYTF
.	TRBJ2-3	TRBV16	.	TGTGCCAGCAGCCAACGCATGGACACCATCAACACAGATACGCAGTATTTT	CASSQRMDTINTDTQYF
.	TRBJ2-3	TRBV18	TRBD2	TGTGCCAGCTCACCCTCGGGGGGGGGAGCAGATACGCAGTATTTT	CASSPSGGGADTQYF
few	TRBJ1-2	TRBV6-6	.	TGTGCCAGCAGTTACTCGCAAGGGGCGGCTAACTATGGCTACACCTTC	CASSYSQGAANYGYTF
.	TRBJ1-2	TRBV24-1	.	TGTGCCACCAGTGATCCGGGGGGGGGCGGTGACCTCTATGGCTACACCTTC	CATSDPGGGGDLYGYTF
.	TRBJ2-1	TRBV5-6	TRBD1	TGTGCCAGCAGCTTGGCCGGGACAGCCCCACAAGGATTGCTCTTC	CASSLAGTAPQGLLF
.	TRBJ2-3	TRBV20-1	TRBD1	TGCAGTGCTAGTAGGGACAGGGTGGCAGATACGCAGTATTTT	CSASRDRVADTQYF
once	TRBJ2-1	TRBV2	TRBD2	TGTGCCAGCCTAGCGGGGACCTACAATGAGCAGTTCTTC	CASLAGTYNEQFF
.	TRBJ2-1	TRBV19	.	TGTGCCAGTAGTCAAAGGACGGGAAACAATGAGCAGTTCTTC	CASSQRTGNNEQFF
.	TRBJ1-1	TRBV2	.	TGTGCCAGCATTTTAGAGAACACTGAAGCTTTCTTT	CASILENTEAFF
few	TRBJ2-7	TRBV28	TRBD2	TGTGCCAGCAGTTCTCCTAGCGGGAGTCGCTACGAGCAGTACTTC	CASSSPSGSRYEQYF
.	TRBJ2-2	TRBV7-9	.	TGTGCCAGCAGCTTAGCTCAGGGTAGCACCGGGGAGCTGTTTTTT	CASSLAQGSTGELFF
.	TRBJ2-2	TRBV25-1	TRBD2	TGTGCCAGCAGTGAATTTGAGCGGGGGCCGTCAAACACCGGGGAGCTGTTTTTT	CASSEFERGPSNTGELFF
.	TRBJ2-5	TRBV9	.	TGTGCCAGCAGCATGACGGCGGTATCAGAGACCCAGTACTTC	CASSMTAVSETQYF
.	TRBJ2-3	TRBV25-1	.	TGTGCCAGCAGTGGGACTCACACACACATCACAGATACGCAGTATTTT	CASSGTHTHITDTQYF
.	TRBJ1-2	TRBV9	.	TGTGCCAGCAGCGTAGCAGCTAACTATGGCTACACCTTC	CASSVAANYGYTF
.	TRBJ1-2	TRBV19	.	TGTGCCAGTAGTATATCTGGAGAGGATGGCTACACCTTC	CASSISGEDGYTF
.	TRBJ2-2	TRBV12-3/TRBV12-4	.	TGTGCCAGCACTCGGACTAACACCGGGGAGCTGTTTTTT	CASTRTNTGELFF
.	TRBJ2-7	TRBV4-1	.	TGCGCCAGCAGTTATTCCTACGAGCAGTACTTC	CASSYSYEQYF
once	TRBJ2-1	TRBV7-8	TRBD1	TGTGCCAGCAGCTTCCGGACAGGGAATGAGCAGTTCTTC	CASSFRTGNEQFF
.	TRBJ1-6	TRBV20-1	TRBD1	TGCAGTGCTAGTCCTTTGCAGGGGGCGCCGGATTCACCCCTCCACTTT	CSASPLQGAPDSPLHF
few	TRBJ2-5	TRBV15	TRBD1	TGTGCCACCAGCCGGGACAGGGGTTGGGAAGAGACCCAGTACTTC	CATSRDRGWEETQYF
.	TRBJ1-1	TRBV7-9	.	TGTGCCAGCAGCCGGACAGCTTCTGAAGCTTTCTTT	CASSRTASEAFF
.	TRBJ2-2	TRBV15	.	TGTGCCACCAGCCTAAGCGGCACCGGGGAGCTGTTTTTT	CATSLSGTGELFF
.	TRBJ1-2	TRBV7-2	.	TGTGCCAGCAGCTTAGTTAGGTGGGAGGGCTATGGCTACACCTTC	CASSLVRWEGYGYTF
once	TRBJ2-6	TRBV2	TRBD1	TGTGCCAGCAGTGAAGTTTATGGGACAGGGGGCGGTGGGTCTGGGGCCAACGTCCTGACTTTC	CASSEVYGTGGGGSGANVLTF
few	TRBJ1-2	TRBV9	.	TGTGCCAGCAGCGTAGACGGGACATCTAACTATGGCTACACCTTC	CASSVDGTSNYGYTF
.	TRBJ1-3	TRBV7-3	.	TGTGCCAGCAGCCCTACAGGGTTAAACTCTGGAAACACCATATATTTT	CASSPTGLNSGNTIYF
.	TRBJ1-1	TRBV19	.	TGTGCCAGTAACAACCGGGACACTGAAGCTTTCTTT	CASNNRDTEAFF
.	TRBJ2-7	TRBV6-4	TRBD1	TGTGCCAGCGCGCCGGGACAGGCCTACCACGAGCAGTACTTC	CASAPGQAYHEQYF
.	TRBJ1-1	TRBV25-1	.	TGTGCCAGCAGTGAAGCCTGGGGGGGGTCTGAAGCTTTCTTT	CASSEAWGGSEAFF
.	TRBJ1-6	TRBV2	TRBD1	TGTGCCAGCAAAGGGACAGGGAGTTCACCCCTCCACTTT	CASKGTGSSPLHF
.	TRBJ2-2	TRBV5-4	.	TGTGCTTCAGGCGGGATGAACACCGGGGAGCTGTTTTTT	CASGGMNTGELFF
.	TRBJ2-5	TRBV7-4	.	TGTGCCAGCAGCCCCCGGGACAAAGAGACCCAGTACTTC	CASSPRDKETQYF
.	TRBJ1-2	TRBV15	.	TGTGCCACCAGCAGAGAACGGGGAAACTATGGCTACACCTTC	CATSRERGNYGYTF
.	TRBJ1-5	TRBV5-1	.	TGCGCCAGCAGCCTATCCCCGGAGGACAATCAGCCCCAGCATTTT	CASSLSPEDNQPQHF
.	TRBJ1-1	TRBV5-6	.	TGTGCCAGCAGCACCACACCGAACACTGAAGCTTTCTTT	CASSTTPNTEAFF
.	TRBJ2-1	TRBV6-5	TRBD1	TGTGCCAGCAGAGAGACAGGGGGATACAATGAGCAGTTCTTC	CASRETGGYNEQFF
.	TRBJ2-7	TRBV6-5	TRBD2	TGTGCCAGCAGACCGCGACTAGCGGGGGTGGACGAGCAGTACTTC	CASRPRLAGVDEQYF
.	TRBJ2-1	TRBV7-2	TRBD2	TGTGCCAGCAGCTTATCTAGCGGGGAATACAATGAGCAGTTCTTC	CASSLSSGEYNEQFF
once	TRBJ2-2	TRBV7-3	TRBD2	TGTGCCAGCAGCCCTGCGGGGGGCTCCTCCCGGGAGCTGTTTTTT	CASSPAGGSSRELFF
.	TRBJ2-2	TRBV21-1	.	TGTGCCAGCAGCAAAACCGGGACAGGGATTAACACCGGGGAGCTGTTTTTT	CASSKTGTGINTGELFF
.	TRBJ2-6	TRBV4-1	TRBD1	TGCGCCAGCAGCCACGCCGGGACAGGAGCTTCTGGGGCCAACGTCCTGACTTTC	CASSHAGTGASGANVLTF
once	TRBJ1-2	TRBV6-5	.	TGTGCCAGCAGTTACAGGGGCGTTGGTGACTATGGCTACACCTTC	CASSYRGVGDYGYTF
.	TRBJ2-7	TRBV4-2	TRBD1	TGTGCCAGTGGGCCGGACAGGGCCGGTTACGAGCAGTACTTC	CASGPDRAGYEQYF
once	TRBJ2-5	TRBV12-3/TRBV12-4	.	TGTGCCAGCAGCCTTCAAGAGACCCAGTACTTC	CASSLQETQYF
.	TRBJ2-5	TRBV11-2	TRBD1	TGTGCCAGCACACAGGGGGCTGGAGAGACCCAGTACTTC	CASTQGAGETQYF
many	TRBJ2-7	TRBV27	.	TGTGCCAGTTCTAATGGACAGACCTACGAGCAGTACTTC	CASSNGQTYEQYF
.	TRBJ1-6	TRBV12-3/TRBV12-4	.	TGTGCCAGTAGAAGCTCCTATAATTCACCCCTCCACTTT	CASRSSYNSPLHF
.	TRBJ1-4	TRBV5-1	.	TGCGCCAGCAGCGAGGGCTCAACTAATGAAAAACTGTTTTTT	CASSEGSTNEKLFF
.	TRBJ1-2	TRBV20-1	.	TGCAGTGCGAAGAGTAATTATGGCTACACCTTC	CSAKSNYGYTF
.	TRBJ1-2	TRBV2	TRBD1	TGTGCCAGCGGGGTACGACGGACAGGGACCTATGGCTACACCTTC	CASGVRRTGTYGYTF
.	TRBJ2-5	TRBV7-3	TRBD1	TGTGCCAGCAGCGGACAGGGGAGCGGGACCCAGTACTTC	CASSGQGSGTQYF